The clone carrying this TCR beta chain showed up many times. The antigen remains unidentified. This beta chain lies outside the target of a library built for alpha chains; its clone size means little. Time point denoted: sample taken at primary tumor resection. TCRs were sequenced from unsorted whole RNA of tumor, nontumor lung or PBMC. The data originate from a study of spatial heterogeneity in lung cancer. The study, taken as a whole, reports: The recorded estimate of tumor T cell coverage is approximately 7% for alpha chains and approximately 12% for beta chains. Counts of expanded alpha and beta TCRs within tumors tracked the tumor nonsynonymous mutation count.

TCR cDNA molecules were tagged individually, and each one carried a unique molecular identifier. MiXCR was run by TCRdb on the 5' RACE reads, yielding one entry per CDR3 protein. The sample has 7,300 or so distinct CDR3 sequences; 14% to 15% are singletons. This CDR3 is built from 14 residues. V was shortened by 0 bases and J by 6 bases, with 11 bases between the two germline ends. The sequencing used lung tumor tissue, collected at surgery. The TCR comes from a female donor with early-stage non-small cell lung cancer. The V call is TRBV12-3 or TRBV12-4, the J call TRBJ1-2, with D tentatively TRBD1 (5 bases). This CDR3 is CASSLAWTGDGYTF. Here the CDR3 DNA reads TGTGCCAGCAGTTTAGCCTGGACGGGGGATGGCTACACCTTC.